These 13 T cell receptor beta chains share one sample of origin, sequenced in a study of technical replicates of blood from four donors. Clones were sequenced by immunoSEQ multiplex PCR, and TCRdb holds only the in-frame ones, with some missing. This table holds 65,000 to 95,000 clones, about 94% found once. Sequencing was carried out using T cells isolated from PBMCs. Receptors were obtained from a human donor in good health.

This chain connects TRBV19 to TRBJ1-5; no clear D. Deletions cut 5 bases from V and 7 bases from J, with 12 bases between. Per germline, CDR1 LNHDA and CDR2 SQIVND (reference sequence). The CDR3 is made up of 13 amino acids. The CDR3 DNA follows: TGTGCCAGTAGTTGGTCGCAACACCAGCCCCAGCATTTT. Amino acid sequence: CASSWSQHQPQHF. Looking up the rest from reference TRBV19 and TRBJ1-5 gives the full variable domain: DGGITQSPKYLFRKEGQNVTLSCEQNLNHDAMYWYRQDPGQGLRLIYYSQIVNDFQKGDIAEGYSVSREKKESFPLTVTSAQKNPTAFYLCASSWSQHQPQHFGDGTRLSIL.

The chain combines TRBV7-8 with TRBJ2-7; 10 bases fit TRBD1. Germline V CDR1 and CDR2: SGHVS, FQNEAQ. CDR3 length: 17 amino acids. The V gene end was trimmed by 2 bases and the J gene end by 2 bases; junction bases not matched to a gene: 9. CDR3 amino acids: CASSLSAGQGGTYEQYF. The CDR3 DNA sequence: TGTGCCAGCAGCTTATCGGCTGGACAGGGGGGCACCTACGAGCAGTACTTC.

The chain carries TRBV19 and TRBJ1-5; D gene unclear. The germline V and J ends were trimmed by 2 bases and 5 bases, with 7 bases remaining between them. Germline V CDR1 and CDR2: LNHDA, SQIVND (reference sequence). The CDR3 has 13 residues. The DNA for the CDR3 is TGTGCCAGTAGTATAAGCAGGTATCAGCCCCAGCATTTT. Its protein is CASSISRYQPQHF.

V usage is TRBV27 and J usage is TRBJ2-7; TRBD2 agrees at 10 bases. This CDR3 is 13 amino acids long. V trimming: 6 bases; J trimming: 2 bases; junction bases outside the gene matches: 1. CDR1 and CDR2 from the germline V gene are MNHEY and SMNVEV (reference sequence). The CDR3 spells CASRSGRAYEQYF. The CDR3 nucleotides read TGTGCCAGCAGAAGCGGGAGGGCCTACGAGCAGTACTTC.

The table lists this clone with a count of one. The genes are TRBV4-3 and TRBJ1-4; 7 nucleotides align to TRBD1. CDR1 is LGHNA and CDR2 is YSLEER in the germline V gene. The CDR3 sequence is 15 residues long. J was trimmed by 2 bases and V by 4 bases; bases with no gene match: 4. CDR3 sequence reads: CASSRTDRTNEKLFF. The CDR3 coding sequence is TGCGCCAGCAGCCGAACGGACAGGACTAATGAAAAACTGTTTTTT.

The chain links TRBV10-1 to TRBJ1-2; D perhaps matches TRBD1 (5 bases). Trimming removed 5 bases from V and 4 bases from J, with 11 bases in between. The germline gives CDR1 WNHNN, CDR2 SYGVQD (reference sequence). This CDR3 region has 13 residues. The CDR3 nucleotides read TGCGCCAGCAGTCACGACAGAACCTATGGCTACACCTTC. Protein sequence: CASSHDRTYGYTF.

The J gene is TRBJ1-2, the V gene TRBV30, with D possibly matching TRBD1 (5 bases). V was trimmed by 2 bases and J by 8 bases, leaving 18 bases between them. This CDR3 is built from 14 residues. Germline CDR1 is GTSNPN and CDR2 is SVGIG (reference sequence). CDR3 protein: CAWSKTGVVVGYTF. DNA of the CDR3: TGTGCCTGGAGTAAAACAGGCGTGGTCGTCGGCTACACCTTC.

This sequence joins TRBV6-1 and TRBJ2-7; D remains unclear. The CDR3 is 11 residues long. The germline V gene has CDR1 MNHNS and CDR2 SASEGT. Between the trimmed V and J ends, which lost 3 bases and 3 bases, there was a span of 3 bases. CDR3: CASSDHYEQYF. The CDR3 bases are TGTGCCAGCAGTGATCACTACGAGCAGTACTTC.

The chain carries TRBV19 and TRBJ2-7; 10 nucleotides align to TRBD1. The CDR3 contains 15 residues. V shed 3 bases and J 2 bases; nucleotides not matched to a gene: 4. Germline loops: CDR1 LNHDA, CDR2 SQIVND (reference sequence). CDR3 DNA: TGTGCCAGTAGTATGGGCGGACAGGGGGCCTACGAGCAGTACTTC. Translating gives CASSMGGQGAYEQYF. The whole variable domain, remainder taken from reference TRBV19 and TRBJ2-7, is DGGITQSPKYLFRKEGQNVTLSCEQNLNHDAMYWYRQDPGQGLRLIYYSQIVNDFQKGDIAEGYSVSREKKESFPLTVTSAQKNPTAFYLCASSMGGQGAYEQYFGPGTRLTVT.

V gene TRBV29-1 combines with J gene TRBJ2-5; 9 bases agree with TRBD1. This CDR3 has 15 residues. Germline V CDR1 and CDR2: SQVTM, ANQGSEA. With V trimmed by 6 bases and J by 4 bases, 12 bases remained unmatched. The CDR3 nucleotides are TGCAGCGTGGGGAGACAGGGGGAAGGTGGAGAGACCCAGTACTTC. This encodes CSVGRQGEGGETQYF.

The rearrangement uses TRBV5-1 and TRBJ2-7; D might be TRBD1 (5 bases). The CDR3 length is 14 residues. V lost 0 bases and J 5 bases, leaving 12 bases between the germline ends. The germline V gene has CDR1 SGHRS and CDR2 YFSETQ. The CDR3 region has the DNA TGCGCCAGCAGCTTGGAGGCCAGGGTAAACGAGCAGTACTTC. It yields the protein CASSLEARVNEQYF.

J is TRBJ2-1 and V is TRBV13, with a tentative D call TRBD1 (6 bases). The V gene lost 2 bases and the J gene lost 8 bases, with 13 bases spanning the gap. The CDR3 extends over 14 amino acids. Germline V gene sequence: CDR1 PRHDT, CDR2 FYEKMQ (reference sequence). CDR3 amino acids: CASSLKAGVDEQFF. Here the CDR3 DNA reads TGTGCCAGCAGCTTAAAGGCAGGGGTTGATGAGCAGTTCTTC.

V usage is TRBV5-4 and J usage is TRBJ2-1; TRBD1 might be the D (5 bases). The germline V gene encodes CDR1 SGHNT and CDR2 YYREEE (reference sequence). This CDR3 region has 15 residues. Deletions cut 3 bases from V and 5 bases from J, with 15 bases between. The CDR3 is CASSSSSRADNEQFF. CDR3 DNA sequence: TGTGCCAGCAGCTCTAGTTCCAGGGCCGACAATGAGCAGTTCTTC.